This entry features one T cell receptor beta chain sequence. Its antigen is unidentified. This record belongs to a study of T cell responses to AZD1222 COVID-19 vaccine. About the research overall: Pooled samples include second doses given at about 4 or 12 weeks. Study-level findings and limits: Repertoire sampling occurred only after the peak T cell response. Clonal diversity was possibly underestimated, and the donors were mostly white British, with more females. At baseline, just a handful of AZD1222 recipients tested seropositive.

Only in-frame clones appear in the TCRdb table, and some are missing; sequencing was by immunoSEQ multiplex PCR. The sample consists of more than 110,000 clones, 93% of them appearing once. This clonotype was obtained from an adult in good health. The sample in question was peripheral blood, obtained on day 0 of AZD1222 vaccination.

The CDR3 sequence is CASSLSGGMGETQYF. For the CDR3, the DNA is TGTGCCAGCAGCTTGTCAGGGGGCATGGGTGAGACCCAGTACTTC. V and J are TRBV5-4 and TRBJ2-5, with TRBD1 matching over 8 bases. The CDR3 sequence is 15 residues long. Germline V gives CDR1 SGHNT, CDR2 YYREEE (reference sequence). V gave up 1 base and J gave up 5 bases; unmatched junction bases: 7.